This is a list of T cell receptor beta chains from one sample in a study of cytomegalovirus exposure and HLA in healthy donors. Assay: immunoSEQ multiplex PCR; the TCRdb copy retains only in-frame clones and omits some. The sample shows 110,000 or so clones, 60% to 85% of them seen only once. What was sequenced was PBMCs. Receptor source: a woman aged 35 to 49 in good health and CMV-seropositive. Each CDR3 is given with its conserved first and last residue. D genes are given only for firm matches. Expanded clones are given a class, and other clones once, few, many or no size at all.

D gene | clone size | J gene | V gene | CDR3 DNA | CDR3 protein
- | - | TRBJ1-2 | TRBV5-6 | TGTGCCAGCGGAAGGGGGAATGGCTACACCTTC | CASGRGNGYTF
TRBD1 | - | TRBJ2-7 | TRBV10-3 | TGTGCCATCAGGAACCCGGGACAGGACGAGCAGTACTTC | CAIRNPGQDEQYF
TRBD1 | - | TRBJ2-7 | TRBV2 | TGTGCCAGCAGTGAAGCGCTGGACAGGGCCTACGAGCAGTACTTC | CASSEALDRAYEQYF
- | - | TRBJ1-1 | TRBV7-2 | TGTGCCAGCAGCTTATCTATGACTCGAGGAGGGACTGAAGCTTTCTTT | CASSLSMTRGGTEAFF
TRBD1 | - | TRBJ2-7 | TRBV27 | TGTGCCAGCAGGCGGGACAGGGGGGTTTACGAGCAGTACTTC | CASRRDRGVYEQYF
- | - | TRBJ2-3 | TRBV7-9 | TGTGCCAGCAGCCCAACGGGGAGTATGTGGTCGGCAGATACGCAGTATTTT | CASSPTGSMWSADTQYF
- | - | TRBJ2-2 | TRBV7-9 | TGTGCCAGCAGCCAGAGGGCCAGCCTGAACACCGGGGAGCTGTTTTTT | CASSQRASLNTGELFF
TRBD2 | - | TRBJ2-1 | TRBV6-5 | TGTGCCAGCAGTTTGACTAGCGGGTTCTCCTACAATGAGCAGTTCTTC | CASSLTSGFSYNEQFF
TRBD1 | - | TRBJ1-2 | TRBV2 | TGTGCCAGCAGTGGAGACAGGGGGGCTGATGGCTACACCTTC | CASSGDRGADGYTF
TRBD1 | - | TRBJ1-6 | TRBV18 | TGTGCCAGCTCACCTTACACAGGGGGTGTTGATTCACCCCTCCACTTT | CASSPYTGGVDSPLHF
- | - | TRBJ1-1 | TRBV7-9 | TGTGCCAGCACCAAGCTGGCAGGCGACGCTTTCTTT | CASTKLAGDAFF
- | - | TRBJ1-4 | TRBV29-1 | TGCAGCGTGCTGGGGGAGGGGAGTGAAAAACTGTTTTTT | CSVLGEGSEKLFF
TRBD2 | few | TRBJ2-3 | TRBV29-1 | TGCAGCGTCTCCGGGACTAGCGGGGGTGCAACAGATACGCAGTATTTT | CSVSGTSGGATDTQYF
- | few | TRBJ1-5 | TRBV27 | TGTGCCAGCAGTCCACAGGGTCAGGGTGGCAATCAGCCCCAGCATTTT | CASSPQGQGGNQPQHF
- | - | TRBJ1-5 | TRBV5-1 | TGCGCCAGCAGCCCAACAGGGAATCAGCCCCAGCATTTT | CASSPTGNQPQHF
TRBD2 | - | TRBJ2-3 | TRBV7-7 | TGTGCTAGCAGCCCTGGACTAGCGGTAACAGATACGCAGTATTTT | CASSPGLAVTDTQYF
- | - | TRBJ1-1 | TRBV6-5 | TGTGCCAGCAGTTCCCGCCTGATCGGGAGGGACACTGAAGCTTTCTTT | CASSSRLIGRDTEAFF
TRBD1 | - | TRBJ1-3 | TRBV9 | TGTGCCAGCAGCCTTGTATCAGGGGGTGGAAACACCATATATTTT | CASSLVSGGGNTIYF
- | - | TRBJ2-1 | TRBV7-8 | TGTGCCAGCAGTCCAGAACCCAGGCGTCTAAATGAGCAGTTCTTC | CASSPEPRRLNEQFF
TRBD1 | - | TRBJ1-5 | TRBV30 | TGTGCCTGGAAAAAGGGACAGGCTTACAATCAGCCCCAGCATTTT | CAWKKGQAYNQPQHF
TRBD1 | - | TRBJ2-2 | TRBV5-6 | TGTGCCAGCAGCCGGGGACAGGTGAACACCGGGGAGCTGTTTTTT | CASSRGQVNTGELFF
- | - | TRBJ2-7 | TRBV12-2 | TGTGCAAGTCGCTCTCGGAGGGACAGAAGCTCCTACGAGCAGTACTTC | CASRSRRDRSSYEQYF
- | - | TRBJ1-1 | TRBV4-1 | TGCGCCAGCCTGGGGTTACGAGGGGCTTTCTTT | CASLGLRGAFF
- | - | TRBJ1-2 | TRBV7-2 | TGTGCCAGCAGCTTACAGGGTTCCAATGGCTACACCTTC | CASSLQGSNGYTF
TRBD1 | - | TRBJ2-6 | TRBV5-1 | TGCGCCAGCAGTCGCTCCGGGACAGGGCCCGGGGCCAACGTCCTGACTTTC | CASSRSGTGPGANVLTF
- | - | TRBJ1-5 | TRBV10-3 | TGTGCCATCAGTGAGTCCGGCAATCAGCCCCAGCATTTT | CAISESGNQPQHF
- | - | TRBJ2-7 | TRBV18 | TGTGCCAGCTCACCACCGACAGGCGCATCCTACGAGCAGTACTTC | CASSPPTGASYEQYF
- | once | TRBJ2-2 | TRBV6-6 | TGTGCCAGCAGCATCCAACAAGGGGAGCTGTTTTTT | CASSIQQGELFF
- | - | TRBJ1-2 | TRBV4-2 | TGTGCCAGCAGCGAGCGGGACACCCTAGGCTACACCTTC | CASSERDTLGYTF
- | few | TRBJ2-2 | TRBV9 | TGTGCCAGCAGCCAAAGAGGTACGGCCGGGGAGCTGTTTTTT | CASSQRGTAGELFF
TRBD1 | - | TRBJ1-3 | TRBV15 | TGTGCCACCAGCATAGGGACAGGAGGGCACACCATATATTTT | CATSIGTGGHTIYF
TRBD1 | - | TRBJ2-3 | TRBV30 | TGTGCCTGGAGTGAGGGGGCCCTTAGCACAGATACGCAGTATTTT | CAWSEGALSTDTQYF
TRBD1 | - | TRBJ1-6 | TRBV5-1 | TGCGCCAGCAGCCCACAGGGGGCCAGTAATTCACCCCTCCACTTT | CASSPQGASNSPLHF
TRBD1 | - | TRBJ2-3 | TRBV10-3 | TGTGCCATAACCCCGGGACAGGGTGGGGCAGATACGCAGTATTTT | CAITPGQGGADTQYF
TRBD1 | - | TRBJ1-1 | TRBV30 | TGTGCCTGGGGCGACAGGGCCAAGACTGAAGCTTTCTTT | CAWGDRAKTEAFF
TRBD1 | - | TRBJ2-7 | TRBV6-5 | TGTGCCAGCAGCAAGGCCGGACAGGGTTCCTACGAGCAGTACTTC | CASSKAGQGSYEQYF
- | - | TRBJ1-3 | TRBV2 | TGTGCCAGCAGTGAGAACAGGGTCTTTGGAAACACCATATATTTT | CASSENRVFGNTIYF
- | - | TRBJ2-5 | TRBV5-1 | TGCGCCAGCAGCTTGGTAGGGGTGGAGACCCAGTACTTC | CASSLVGVETQYF
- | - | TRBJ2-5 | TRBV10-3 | TGTGCCATCAGTGAGTCTAGGGGAGGTTGGGTCGGCCGGGAGACCCAGTACTTC | CAISESRGGWVGRETQYF
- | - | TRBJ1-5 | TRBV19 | TGTGCCAGTAGTATATTTGGAGAGCCCCAGCATTTT | CASSIFGEPQHF
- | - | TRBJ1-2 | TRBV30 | TGTGCCTGGGGGGGGGACCCGCAGAACTATGGCTACACCTTC | CAWGGDPQNYGYTF
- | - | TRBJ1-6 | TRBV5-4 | TGTGCCAGCAGCTTCAGGGATAAGAATTCACCCCTCCACTTT | CASSFRDKNSPLHF
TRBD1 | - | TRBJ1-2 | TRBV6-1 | TGTGCCAGCAGTGTGGACAGGCTCCGTGGCTACACCTTC | CASSVDRLRGYTF